Following are 28 T cell receptor beta chains from one sample sequenced in a study of T-cell reconstitution after alpha-beta-depleted transplantation in children. The TCRbeta library incorporated unique molecular identifiers. TCRdb recomputed calls from the PCR reads with MiXCR, one row per CDR3 protein. Of 300,000 or so distinct CDR3 sequences detected, 9.9% appear once; the ten largest clones hold around 10%. Sample: PBMCs from the stem cell graft donor, taken from the stem cell graft. The receptor source for this set is a human donor who donated a stem cell graft to a child with SCID.

This clonotype has ten or more counts. V gene TRBV6-2 or TRBV6-3 combines with J gene TRBJ2-3, with TRBD2 matching 8 bases. The CDR3 sequence is 17 residues long. Germline lookup yields CDR1 MNHEY and CDR2 SVGEGT. The V and J ends lost 7 bases and 3 bases, in that order; junction bases with no gene match: 15. The CDR3 loop reads CASTEDWERGKTDTQYF. CDR3 sequence (DNA): TGTGCCAGCACTGAGGATTGGGAGCGGGGGAAGACAGATACGCAGTATTTT.

In its sample, this clonotype was seen a few times. CDR3 sequence: CASSLMVGMPNTGELFF. In DNA, the CDR3 is TGTGCCAGCAGCCTGATGGTGGGGATGCCGAACACCGGGGAGCTGTTTTTT. V gene TRBV12-3 or TRBV12-4 combines with J gene TRBJ2-2; no reliable D call. V lost 6 bases and J lost 0, with 17 bases in between. The CDR3 covers 17 residues.

This clonotype occurred a few times. The chain links TRBV7-9 to TRBJ1-1; D gene uncertain. The germline V gene encodes CDR1 SEHNR and CDR2 FQNEAQ (reference sequence). V lost 3 bases and J 1 base, leaving 15 bases between the germline ends. The CDR3 totals 16 residues. CDR3 residues: CASSFRWVGENTEAFF. The CDR3 DNA follows: TGTGCCAGCAGCTTCCGATGGGTCGGGGAGAACACTGAAGCTTTCTTT.

This clonotype was detected only a few times. V is TRBV3-1 and J is TRBJ1-6; perhaps TRBD1 as D (5 bases). Germline values: CDR1 LGHDT, CDR2 YNNKEL (reference sequence). Trimming cost V 3 bases and J 14 bases, with 11 bases left between them. This CDR3 contains 12 residues. This CDR3 reads CASSQGPISLHF. DNA for the CDR3: TGTGCCAGCAGCCAGGGACCTATATCCCTCCACTTT.

The chain employs TRBV6-5 and TRBJ2-1; TRBD1 matches 11 bases. This CDR3 spans 14 amino acids. Germline V gives CDR1 MNHEY, CDR2 SVGAGI. Trimming took 6 bases from V and 9 from J; bases not matched to a gene: 7. The CDR3 loop is CASRAGTGGGEQFF. DNA of the CDR3: TGTGCCAGCAGGGCCGGGACAGGGGGAGGTGAGCAGTTCTTC.

The rearrangement uses TRBV6-1 and TRBJ2-1; TRBD2 aligns across 11 bases. The V and J ends lost 7 bases and 7 bases, in that order; junction bases with no gene match: 9. The length of the CDR3 is 15 residues. Germline-derived CDR1 and CDR2 are MNHNS and SASEGT. This CDR3 reads CASTRLAGGRNEQFF. CDR3 bases: TGTGCCAGCACCCGCTTAGCGGGGGGGCGAAATGAGCAGTTCTTC.

Written as DNA, the CDR3 is TGTGCCAGCAGCTTACGGGTCCGGGAAGCTTTCTTT. Translated: CASSLRVREAFF. This chain links TRBV7-9 with TRBJ1-1; D call uncertain. The V gene lost 2 bases and the J gene lost 8 bases, with 9 bases spanning the gap. Germline CDR1 is SEHNR and CDR2 is FQNEAQ (reference sequence). This CDR3 region has 12 residues.

This clonotype appeared a few times. The CDR3 sequence is CSASKLNTEAFF. The CDR3 DNA sequence: TGCAGTGCTAGCAAACTTAACACTGAAGCTTTCTTT. The chain joins TRBV20-1 to TRBJ1-1; D remains unclear. Germline V gene sequence: CDR1 DFQATT, CDR2 SNEGSKA (reference sequence). V gave up 3 bases and J gave up 2 bases, with 7 bases separating them. The CDR3 runs 12 residues.

The chain combines TRBV20-1 with TRBJ2-7, with D possibly being TRBD1 (5 bases). The CDR3 runs 14 residues. V lost 0 bases and J lost 3, with 12 bases in between. Germline CDR1 and CDR2: DFQATT and SNEGSKA (reference sequence). CDR3 sequence: CSARDGAGYYEQYF. The DNA for the CDR3 is TGCAGTGCTAGAGATGGGGCAGGGTACTACGAGCAGTACTTC.

This chain uses TRBV12-3 or TRBV12-4 with TRBJ1-1; D is possibly TRBD1 (5 bases). The V end was cut by 2 bases, the J end by 5 bases, with 9 bases between. The length of the CDR3 is 13 residues. CDR3 DNA sequence: TGTGCCAGCAGTTTACCAGCAGGGACTGAAGCTTTCTTT. It codes for CASSLPAGTEAFF.

This clonotype was seen many times. The chain is built from TRBV5-6 and TRBJ2-4; D not resolved. Germline V lookup: CDR1 SGHDT, CDR2 YYEEEE. V lost 1 base to trimming and J lost 7 bases, with 15 bases between them. The CDR3 has 15 residues. In DNA form, the CDR3 reads TGTGCCAGCAGCTTGTTTTTGGGGAAAAGGAACATTCAGTACTTC. It yields the protein CASSLFLGKRNIQYF.

V gene TRBV29-1 combines with J gene TRBJ1-2, with D perhaps matching TRBD1 (6 bases). The V end lost 6 bases, the J end lost 1 base, and 12 bases lay between the germline ends. This CDR3 spans 13 amino acids. Germline V gene lookup returns CDR1 SQVTM and CDR2 ANQGSEA. The CDR3 DNA follows: TGCAGCGTCTCGGGACACTATAACTATGGCTACACCTTC. Translated, it gives CSVSGHYNYGYTF.

This clonotype was detected only a few times. The chain combines TRBV20-1 with TRBJ1-4; 10 bases align to TRBD1. The junction had 1 base not matched to a gene; V was cut back by 6 bases and J by 3 bases. There are 13 residues in the CDR3. Germline V gene lookup returns CDR1 DFQATT and CDR2 SNEGSKA (reference sequence). CDR3 sequence: CSAGTGANEKLFF. The CDR3 DNA is TGCAGTGCCGGGACAGGGGCTAATGAAAAACTGTTTTTT.

This clonotype was detected many times. The chain uses TRBV12-3 or TRBV12-4 and TRBJ2-1, with TRBD1 matching over 7 bases. This CDR3 has 15 residues. Losses at the gene ends were 5 bases for V and 4 bases for J; bases not matched to a gene: 8. The CDR3 is CASSRSGTEYNEQFF. Here the CDR3 DNA reads TGTGCCAGCAGTCGATCCGGGACAGAATACAATGAGCAGTTCTTC.

The genes are TRBV27 and TRBJ1-1; TRBD1 is a possible D gene (5 bases). The CDR3 loop spans 13 amino acids. Germline-derived CDR1 and CDR2 are MNHEY and SMNVEV (reference sequence). V was pared by 0 bases and J by 5 bases, with 7 bases between. The CDR3 DNA is TGTGCCAGCAGTTTATCCCGGACAACTGAAGCTTTCTTT. Translating gives CASSLSRTTEAFF.

The chain has TRBV20-1 and TRBJ2-5; D is unclear. Per the germline V gene, CDR1 is DFQATT and CDR2 is SNEGSKA (reference sequence). V dropped 0 bases and J dropped 5 bases, with 16 bases sitting between them. This CDR3 has 15 amino acids. The CDR3 coding sequence is TGCAGTGCTAGAGATGCCACCCAGATAGACGAGACCCAGTACTTC. It codes for CSARDATQIDETQYF.

This clonotype appeared a few times. V is TRBV20-1 and J is TRBJ2-1; D gene uncertain. V lost 6 bases, J lost 0 bases, and 0 bases lay in between. Germline-derived CDR1 and CDR2 are DFQATT and SNEGSKA (reference sequence). CDR3 length: 10 residues. CDR3 coding DNA: TGCAGTGCCTCCTACAATGAGCAGTTCTTC. It yields the protein CSASYNEQFF.

The chain links TRBV6-1 to TRBJ2-2; 11 nucleotides align to TRBD1. Germline values: CDR1 MNHNS, CDR2 SASEGT. The junction had 7 bases not matched to a gene; V was cut back by 7 bases and J by 6 bases. The CDR3 covers 15 residues. The CDR3 spells CASNKGQGGPGELFF. For the CDR3, the DNA is TGTGCCAGCAATAAGGGACAGGGGGGTCCCGGGGAGCTGTTTTTT.

Comment on this clonotype: One end of the junction fails to match germline, which may point to a read error. The chain couples TRBV5-1 to TRBJ2-5; the match to TRBD2 covers 10 bases. The CDR3 runs to 14 residues. Germline CDR1 SGHRS, CDR2 YFSETQ. The CDR3 DNA follows: TGCGCCAGCAGTTTCCTAGCGGGGGACGAGACCCAGTGCTTC. Its protein product is CASSFLAGDETQCF.

The rearrangement uses TRBV9 and TRBJ2-2; 8 bases are shared with TRBD2. This CDR3 contains 15 residues. V gave up 3 bases and J gave up 8 bases; unmatched junction bases: 9. Germline V gives CDR1 SGDLS, CDR2 YYNGEE. The CDR3 DNA reads TGTGCCAGCAGCGGCAGCGGGGGCCCTGTTGGGGAGCTGTTTTTT. It codes for CASSGSGGPVGELFF.

The chain is built from TRBV20-1 and TRBJ2-7, with D perhaps TRBD1 (6 bases). V was clipped by 5 bases and J by 2 bases, with 13 bases between them. CDR1 DFQATT and CDR2 SNEGSKA come from the germline V gene (reference sequence). The CDR3 runs 13 residues. CDR3 coding DNA: TGCAGTGCTTCGGTCGGACAGCCCTACGAGCAGTACTTC. Residues: CSASVGQPYEQYF.

This chain connects TRBV20-1 to TRBJ1-1, with a weak D call TRBD1 (6 bases). Germline lookup yields CDR1 DFQATT and CDR2 SNEGSKA (reference sequence). CDR3 length: 15 residues. The V and J ends lost 4 bases and 1 base respectively, with 16 bases between them. CDR3 amino acids: CSAKRGGASNTEAFF. The CDR3 coding sequence is TGCAGTGCTAAAAGGGGGGGAGCGTCGAACACTGAAGCTTTCTTT.

Only a few counts were recorded for this clonotype. The chain has TRBV3-1 and TRBJ2-3; 9 positions match TRBD2. The CDR3 runs 14 residues. Per the germline V gene, CDR1 is LGHDT and CDR2 is YNNKEL (reference sequence). The V and J ends lost 3 bases and 10 bases, in that order; junction bases with no gene match: 8. CDR3 nucleotides: TGTGCCAGCAGCCAGAAGACGGCGGGAGGGCCGCAGTATTTT. It translates to CASSQKTAGGPQYF.

This clonotype was counted only a few times. The chain uses TRBV27 and TRBJ1-1, with 9 nucleotides matching TRBD1. Trimming cost V 5 bases and J 0 bases; bases outside gene matches: 4. CDR1 is MNHEY, CDR2 SMNVEV, per germline (reference sequence). This CDR3 is built from 15 residues. The CDR3 bases are TGTGCCAGCAGTGCGGACAGGGGCATGAACACTGAAGCTTTCTTT. Its protein product is CASSADRGMNTEAFF.

The table lists this clonotype with a few counts. The chain uses TRBV6-1 and TRBJ2-1; D is uncertain. There are 14 residues in the CDR3. Germline CDR1 and CDR2: MNHNS and SASEGT. V gave up 7 bases and J gave up 0 bases, with 10 bases separating them. CDR3 sequence reads: CASTERSSYNEQFF. The CDR3 region has the DNA TGTGCCAGCACAGAAAGGAGCTCCTACAATGAGCAGTTCTTC.

This clonotype showed up many times. The V gene is TRBV10-1, the J gene TRBJ2-3, with D tentatively TRBD2 (5 bases). Trimming cost V 3 bases and J 9 bases, with 13 bases left between them. The CDR3 consists of 13 residues. CDR1 WNHNN and CDR2 SYGVQD come from the germline V gene (reference sequence). The CDR3: CASSDEAGGTQYF. The CDR3 region has the DNA TGCGCCAGCAGTGATGAGGCGGGTGGGACGCAGTATTTT.

This clonotype was seen a handful of times. This chain links TRBV27 with TRBJ2-7; D is perhaps TRBD1 or TRBD2 (6 bases each). This CDR3 has 14 amino acids. Trimming took off 0 bases at V and 6 bases at J, with 12 bases between the two ends. Per germline, CDR1 MNHEY and CDR2 SMNVEV (reference sequence). The CDR3: CASSLSGGPFEQYF. The CDR3 DNA is TGTGCCAGCAGTTTATCTGGGGGGCCGTTCGAGCAGTACTTC.

This clonotype was counted a few times. V usage is TRBV5-1 and J usage is TRBJ2-7; D is undetermined. The CDR3 spans 14 residues. Deletions cut 0 bases from V and 3 bases from J, with 10 bases between. The germline V gene encodes CDR1 SGHRS and CDR2 YFSETQ. CDR3 loop: CASSLEAGYYEQYF. In DNA form, the CDR3 reads TGCGCCAGCAGCTTGGAGGCCGGATACTACGAGCAGTACTTC.